These 5 T cell receptor beta chains were all obtained from the same sample, sequenced in a study of shared clonotypes between healthy human individuals. Using immunoSEQ multiplex PCR, the repertoire was profiled, and TCRdb retains in-frame clones only, with some absent. The sample includes 530,000 or so clones, roughly 79% of them seen just once. Material for sequencing was PBMCs. These receptors were taken from a woman between 40 and 50 years old in good health. Some clones in this sample may be carry-over from other donors' samples.

The genes are TRBV10-1 and TRBJ2-5; 9 positions agree with TRBD2. The CDR3 is made up of 16 amino acids. Germline CDR1 and CDR2: WNHNN and SYGVQD (reference sequence). After removal of 4 bases from V and 2 bases from J, the junction contained 8 bases not matched to a gene. The CDR3 DNA follows: TGCGCCAGCAGTGCAAGTACTAGCGGGCCTCAAGAGACCCAGTACTTC. The encoded protein is CASSASTSGPQETQYF.

V gene TRBV11-2 combines with J gene TRBJ2-7; 9 bases align to TRBD1. The CDR3 sequence is 13 residues long. Germline V gene data show CDR1 as SGHAT and CDR2 as FQNNGV. Trimming at V came to 6 bases and at J to 6 bases, leaving 6 bases not matched to a gene. The DNA for the CDR3 is TGTGCCAGCAGATCCGGGACAGGGTTCGAGCAGTACTTC. Translating gives CASRSGTGFEQYF.

The rearrangement links TRBV19 to TRBJ2-1, with TRBD2 identical over 8 bases. With 4 bases clipped from V and 9 bases from J, the junction kept 14 bases outside the gene matches. Germline CDR1 and CDR2: LNHDA and SQIVND (reference sequence). The CDR3 consists of 16 residues. The CDR3 here is CASSRLPGLDLGEQFF. The DNA for the CDR3 is TGTGCCAGTAGTAGACTCCCGGGACTAGATTTGGGTGAGCAGTTCTTC.

The genes are TRBV28 and TRBJ2-1; D is uncertain. Germline assignment: CDR1 MDHEN and CDR2 SYDVKM. The CDR3 is made up of 15 amino acids. The germline V and J ends were trimmed by 3 bases and 4 bases, with 13 bases remaining between them. The chain's CDR3 is CASSFGRASYNEQFF. The CDR3 coding sequence is TGTGCCAGCAGTTTTGGCAGAGCGTCGTACAATGAGCAGTTCTTC. Full variable domain (remainder filled in from reference TRBV28 and TRBJ2-1): DVKVTQSSRYLVKRTGEKVFLECVQDMDHENMFWYRQDPGLGLRLIYFSYDVKMKEKGDIPEGYSVSREKKERFSLILESASTNQTSMYLCASSFGRASYNEQFFGPGTRLTVL.

This clone was counted ten times or more. The chain combines TRBV19 with TRBJ2-3; TRBD2 matches 9 bases. The CDR3 totals 15 residues. Unmatched junction bases numbered 4, after V lost 5 bases and J lost 1 base. Germline CDR1 reads LNHDA; CDR2 reads SQIVND (reference sequence). The CDR3 sequence is CASSPLAGGTDTQYF. The CDR3 DNA sequence: TGTGCCAGTAGTCCTTTAGCGGGAGGCACAGATACGCAGTATTTT.